This T cell receptor (beta chain) was obtained from a study of T cell repertoires in cytomegalovirus infection. About the study: Use of recently identified HLA-C-restricted and well-studied HLA-B-restricted CMV epitopes was part of the study. Indications came from public TCR beta signatures; they pointed to CMV infection and to a matching HLA type.

Germline assignment: CDR1 SGHTA and CDR2 FQGNSA. This CDR3 region has 20 residues. Trimming at V came to 3 bases and at J to 2 bases, leaving 17 bases not matched to a gene. One entry per CDR3 protein, called by TCRdb with MiXCR from the reads. This table has about 700,000 distinct CDR3 sequences, around 35% appearing once. This clonotype was seen a few times. Its antigen remains unknown. The gene calls are TRBV7-2 and TRBJ1-5, with 9 bases aligning to TRBD1. This TCR was recovered from a human donor in good health (CMV status not recorded). Some clones in this sample may be carry-over from other donors' samples. This specimen consisted of cultured PBMCs, obtained from culture after CMV antigen stimulation. The CDR3 spells CASSLSVGTGRFGGNQPQHF. The CDR3 region has the DNA TGTGCCAGCAGCTTGAGTGTCGGGACAGGGAGATTTGGGGGCAATCAGCCCCAGCATTTT.